These 2 T cell receptor beta chains originate from one sample sequenced in a study of low-dose radiotherapy and immunotherapy resistance in tumors. cDNA synthesis used a TRAV/TRBV-specific primer set for both chains. Amplification of TCRs used a constant-region primer and V-primer adapter for roughly 20 PCR cycles. TCRdb itself ran the reads through MiXCR, one entry per CDR3 protein. The table records 60,000 or so distinct CDR3 sequences, 26% of them present only once. Time point reported: before trial treatment. The input for sequencing was PBMCs, taken before treatment. The receptors originated from a male donor with rectosigmoid adenocarcinoma.

This clonotype was picked up many times. The rearrangement uses TRBV19 and TRBJ2-3; 10 positions agree with TRBD2. Germline loops: CDR1 LNHDA, CDR2 SQIVND (reference sequence). CDR3 size: 18 residues. The ends lost 5 bases at V and 6 bases at J; junction bases unmatched: 17. The CDR3 sequence is CASSFFFRTSGRGDTQYF. Written as DNA, the CDR3 is TGTGCCAGTAGTTTCTTCTTTAGGACTAGCGGAAGAGGGGATACGCAGTATTTT.

This clonotype was picked up many times. The chain couples TRBV11-3 to TRBJ1-1; no definite D call. The germline gives CDR1 SGHNT, CDR2 YENEEA. The V end lost 5 bases, the J end lost 1 base, and 8 bases lay between the germline ends. The CDR3 spans 13 residues. CDR3 region: CASSLTTNTEAFF. Here the CDR3 DNA reads TGTGCCAGCAGCCTCACGACGAACACTGAAGCTTTCTTT. The full variable domain, its missing parts supplied by reference TRBV11-3 and TRBJ1-1, is EAGVVQSPRYKIIEKKQPVAFWCNPISGHNTLYWYLQNLGQGPELLIRYENEEAVDDSQLPKDRFSAERLKGVDSTLKIQPAELGDSAVYLCASSLTTNTEAFFGQGTRLTVV.